This TCR beta chain was sequenced in a study of T cell changes during pregnancy in multiple sclerosis. Repertoires were generated with immunoSEQ multiplex PCR, while TCRdb's copy carries only in-frame clones and drops some. The table has about 110,000 clones, about nine tenths seen once; the top ten hold around 1.5%. The CDR3 extends over 14 amino acids. V gave up 7 bases and J gave up 5 bases, with 14 bases separating them. Per the germline V gene, CDR1 is MNHEY and CDR2 is SMNVEV (reference sequence). This clone was seen only once. This sequence was found in a female donor with multiple sclerosis, enrolled in a pregnancy study. The chain employs TRBV27 and TRBJ2-2, with D possibly being TRBD1 (6 bases). This material consisted of peripheral blood, taken after pregnancy. The DNA for the CDR3 is TGTGCCAGCACTACGGTAGGGGGTACCGGGGAGCTGTTTTTT. Its protein product is CASTTVGGTGELFF.